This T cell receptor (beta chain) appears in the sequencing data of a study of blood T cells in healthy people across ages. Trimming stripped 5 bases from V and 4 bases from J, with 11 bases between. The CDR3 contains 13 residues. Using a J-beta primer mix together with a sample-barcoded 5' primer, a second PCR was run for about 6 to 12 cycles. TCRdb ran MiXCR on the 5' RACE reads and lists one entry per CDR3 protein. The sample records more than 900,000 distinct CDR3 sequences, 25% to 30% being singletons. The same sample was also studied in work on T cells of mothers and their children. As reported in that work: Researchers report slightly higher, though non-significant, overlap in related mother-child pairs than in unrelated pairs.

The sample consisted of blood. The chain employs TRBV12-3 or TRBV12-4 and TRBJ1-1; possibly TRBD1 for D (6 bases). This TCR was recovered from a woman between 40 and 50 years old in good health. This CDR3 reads CASSARDTTEAFF. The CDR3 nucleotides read TGTGCCAGCAGTGCGCGGGACACCACTGAAGCTTTCTTT.